The 29 T cell receptor beta chains reported below all come from one sample, sequenced in a study of CD8 T cells in Susac syndrome. About 0.5 to 1 ug RNA was reverse transcribed with random hexamers. Each CDR3 protein gets one entry after TCRdb re-called the immunoSEQ multiplex PCR reads with MiXCR. The sample yields tens of thousands of distinct CDR3 sequences, 90% to 95% seen once. The sample taken for sequencing was CD8+ T cells from PBMCs. These receptors were obtained from a human donor in good health.

This clonotype showed up just once. The V and J genes are TRBV30 and TRBJ1-1, with TRBD1 as a possible D gene (5 bases). V lost 3 bases and J 1 base, leaving 12 bases between the germline ends. Looked up from germline, CDR1 is GTSNPN and CDR2 is SVGIG (reference sequence). The CDR3 spans 14 residues. CDR3 loop: CAWSWDAENTEAFF. The CDR3 nucleotides are TGTGCCTGGAGCTGGGACGCAGAGAACACTGAAGCTTTCTTT.

The J gene is TRBJ1-5, the V gene TRBV10-3; the D is unclear. The CDR3 extends over 14 amino acids. V was shortened by 0 bases and J by 3 bases, with 6 bases between the two germline ends. CDR1 is ENHRY, CDR2 SYGVKD, per germline. The CDR3 region is CAISESNDNQPQHF. The CDR3 nucleotides read TGTGCCATCAGTGAGTCGAATGACAATCAGCCCCAGCATTTT.

This rearrangement joins TRBV7-6 to TRBJ2-1; TRBD1 matches 7 bases. V shed 5 bases and J 8 bases; nucleotides not matched to a gene: 18. Germline V gene data show CDR1 as SGHVS and CDR2 as FNYEAQ. This CDR3 spans 17 amino acids. This chain's CDR3 is CASSPLPDRLLEDEQFF. CDR3 nucleotide sequence: TGTGCCAGCAGCCCCCTCCCGGACAGGCTGCTTGAGGATGAGCAGTTCTTC.

This rearrangement joins TRBV3-1 to TRBJ2-1; no clear D. CDR3 length: 15 residues. From germline, CDR1 is LGHDT and CDR2 YNNKEL (reference sequence). Trimming removed 4 bases from V and 2 bases from J, with 12 bases in between. The CDR3 bases are TGTGCCAGCAGCCCAAGACTCAAGACCTACAATGAGCAGTTCTTC. Its protein is CASSPRLKTYNEQFF.

The chain links TRBV19 to TRBJ2-3; D ambiguous. The CDR3 is 13 amino acids. Germline V lookup: CDR1 LNHDA, CDR2 SQIVND (reference sequence). V was clipped by 3 bases and J by 3 bases, with 7 bases between them. The CDR3 bases are TGTGCCAGTAGTATCTTGGCGACAGATACGCAGTATTTT. Translation gives CASSILATDTQYF.

The rearrangement uses TRBV5-4 and TRBJ2-1; TRBD2 matches at 8 bases. Germline V CDR1 and CDR2: SGHNT, YYREEE (reference sequence). V shed 1 base and J 7 bases; nucleotides not matched to a gene: 7. This CDR3 comprises 15 residues. CDR3 loop: CASSLQSSGPNEQFF. As DNA, the CDR3 is TGTGCCAGCAGCTTGCAGTCTAGCGGGCCGAATGAGCAGTTCTTC.

This sequence joins TRBV24-1 and TRBJ1-2; maybe TRBD1 (5 bases). This CDR3 is built from 12 residues. The ends were cut back, 4 bases at V and 8 bases at J, with 10 bases in the middle. Per germline, CDR1 KGHDR and CDR2 SFDVKD. The CDR3 sequence: CATSEGGYGYTF. As DNA, the CDR3 is TGTGCCACCAGTGAGGGGGGGTACGGCTACACCTTC.

The rearrangement joins TRBV4-1 to TRBJ2-7, with D uncertain. V lost 0 bases to trimming and J lost 8 bases, with 8 bases between them. Germline lookup yields CDR1 MGHRA and CDR2 YSYEKL. The CDR3 spans 12 residues. CDR3 DNA: TGCGCCAGCAGCCAAGACGGCGAACAGCAGTACTTC. Protein product: CASSQDGEQQYF.

The V call is TRBV12-3 or TRBV12-4, the J call TRBJ2-5; 7 bases agree with TRBD1. V was clipped by 5 bases and J by 5 bases; unmatched bases: 8. The CDR3 runs 14 residues. The CDR3 DNA is TGTGCCAGCAGTCCCATGACAGGGTTGGAGACCCAGTACTTC. This sequence encodes CASSPMTGLETQYF.

The chain recombines TRBV6-5 with TRBJ2-1; possible D gene TRBD2, 6 bases. V lost 0 bases, J lost 10 bases, and 19 bases lay in between. Germline lookup yields CDR1 MNHEY and CDR2 SVGAGI. This CDR3 is built from 16 residues. CDR3 sequence reads: CASSYSIAGRPREQFF. The CDR3 DNA sequence: TGTGCCAGCAGTTACTCGATTGCGGGGCGCCCCCGAGAGCAGTTCTTC.

The V gene is TRBV7-6, the J gene TRBJ2-5; D is uncertain. Between the trimmed V and J ends, which lost 5 bases and 1 base, there was a span of 5 bases. The germline CDR1 and CDR2 sequences are SGHVS and FNYEAQ. This CDR3 spans 12 amino acids. The chain's CDR3 is CASSQLQETQYF. The CDR3 DNA reads as TGTGCCAGCAGCCAGCTCCAAGAGACCCAGTACTTC.

This chain links TRBV3-1 with TRBJ2-3; D gene unclear. Looked up from germline, CDR1 is LGHDT and CDR2 is YNNKEL (reference sequence). The CDR3 is 16 amino acids. Trimming left V 4 bases short and J 1 base short, with 15 bases between. CDR3 in amino acids: CASSPSDGWRTDTQYF. CDR3 DNA sequence: TGTGCCAGCAGCCCCTCGGACGGCTGGCGCACAGATACGCAGTATTTT.

The chain links TRBV27 to TRBJ2-7; D gene unclear. This CDR3 region has 15 residues. The V gene lost 6 bases and the J gene lost 3 bases, with 18 bases spanning the gap. Germline loops: CDR1 MNHEY, CDR2 SMNVEV (reference sequence). CDR3 amino acids: CASSTGPSKIYEQYF. CDR3 coding DNA: TGTGCCAGCAGCACCGGCCCCTCTAAGATCTACGAGCAGTACTTC.

The rearrangement links TRBV15 to TRBJ2-7, with TRBD2 identical over 12 bases. The germline gives CDR1 LNHNV, CDR2 YYDKDF (reference sequence). V was pared by 8 bases and J by 2 bases, with 1 base of the junction left unmatched. The CDR3 totals 13 residues. The DNA for the CDR3 is TGTGCCACCCGGACTAGCGGGGCCTACGAGCAGTACTTC. The encoded protein is CATRTSGAYEQYF.

This rearrangement joins TRBV20-1 to TRBJ2-7; the match to TRBD1 covers 7 bases. The CDR3 length is 15 residues. V lost 0 bases, J lost 6 bases, and 11 bases stayed unmatched. Germline V gene lookup returns CDR1 DFQATT and CDR2 SNEGSKA (reference sequence). In nucleotides, the CDR3 is TGCAGTGCTAGAGATTTTCAAGACAGGGCGCGCGAGCAGTACTTC. Encoded protein: CSARDFQDRAREQYF.

V usage is TRBV6-5 and J usage is TRBJ2-7; D is unresolved. This CDR3 is built from 13 residues. The germline CDR1 and CDR2 sequences are MNHEY and SVGAGI. The V end lost 0 bases, the J end lost 4 bases, and 7 bases lay between the germline ends. CDR3 nucleotide sequence: TGTGCCAGCAGTTACTCGTATCATTACGAGCAGTACTTC. This encodes CASSYSYHYEQYF.

The chain has TRBV7-3 and TRBJ1-1; 7 positions agree with TRBD1. V lost 4 bases, J lost 1 base, and 6 bases stayed unmatched. The CDR3 extends over 15 amino acids. Per germline, CDR1 SGHTA and CDR2 FQGTGA. As DNA, the CDR3 is TGTGCCAGCAGCTCGAACAGGGGAGGGAACACTGAAGCTTTCTTT. Its protein is CASSSNRGGNTEAFF.

The chain recombines TRBV6-5 with TRBJ2-2; D not resolved. Germline lookup yields CDR1 MNHEY and CDR2 SVGAGI. This CDR3 comprises 14 residues. Between the trimmed V and J ends, which lost 0 bases and 8 bases, there was a span of 10 bases. Here the CDR3 reads CASSYSIGRGELFF. CDR3 in DNA: TGTGCCAGCAGTTACTCGATTGGCCGGGGGGAGCTGTTTTTT.

This chain links TRBV4-3 with TRBJ1-4, with a possible D match to TRBD1 (5 bases). Germline V gene sequence: CDR1 LGHNA, CDR2 YSLEER. CDR3 length equals 14 residues. Trimming left V 3 bases short and J 6 bases short, with 11 bases between. The CDR3 DNA reads as TGCGCCAGCAGCCATCAGGGAATCGATGAAAAACTGTTTTTT. This encodes CASSHQGIDEKLFF.

CDR3: CASSSKPSTPGPEQYF. The CDR3 DNA follows: TGTGCCAGCAGTAGTAAGCCGTCTACTCCGGGACCCGAGCAGTACTTC. The rearrangement links TRBV2 to TRBJ2-7; the D call may be TRBD1 or TRBD2 (5 bases each). Trimming pared 5 bases from V and 6 bases from J, leaving 23 bases between. The CDR3 spans 16 residues. Germline V lookup: CDR1 SNHLY, CDR2 FYNNEI.

V usage is TRBV13 and J usage is TRBJ1-1, with D unresolved. The CDR3 is 13 residues long. Trimming removed 5 bases from V and 6 bases from J, with 13 bases in between. Germline V gene lookup returns CDR1 PRHDT and CDR2 FYEKMQ (reference sequence). The CDR3 nucleotides are TGTGCCAGCAGCCCTACCCCCCCAGCTGAAGCTTTCTTT. The encoded protein is CASSPTPPAEAFF.

The CDR3 DNA follows: TGTGCCAGCAGCTTAAAGTCGACCGTCAATGAGCAGTTCTTC. It specifies CASSLKSTVNEQFF. The chain is built from TRBV7-9 and TRBJ2-1, with D unclear. The V and J ends lost 2 bases and 6 bases respectively, with 11 bases between them. The CDR3 is 14 residues long. Germline loops: CDR1 SEHNR, CDR2 FQNEAQ (reference sequence).

The genes are TRBV24-1 and TRBJ2-1; 10 nucleotides line up with TRBD1. The CDR3 covers 15 residues. The V gene's germline CDR1 is KGHDR and CDR2 SFDVKD. Trimming took 6 bases from V and 9 from J; bases not matched to a gene: 10. The CDR3 sequence is CATSLGQGSKTEQFF. CDR3 sequence (DNA): TGTGCCACCAGTCTGGGACAGGGGTCAAAAACTGAGCAGTTCTTC.

The chain joins TRBV5-5 to TRBJ2-7; no reliable D call. Looked up from germline, CDR1 is SGHKS and CDR2 is YYEKEE (reference sequence). Trimming took 0 bases from V and 4 from J, leaving 17 bases between them. The CDR3 extends over 16 amino acids. Here the CDR3 DNA reads TGTGCCAGCAGCTTGGATTGGCGGACGGTTATATACGAGCAGTACTTC. Protein product: CASSLDWRTVIYEQYF.

The chain employs TRBV29-1 and TRBJ1-2; the D is unclear. Germline V gene sequence: CDR1 SQVTM, CDR2 ANQGSEA. The CDR3 is 13 residues long. Trimming left V 1 base short and J 1 base short, with 7 bases between. The CDR3, as DNA: TGCAGCGTTGAAGTGGCAGATAACTATGGCTACACCTTC. This sequence encodes CSVEVADNYGYTF.

The chain recombines TRBV7-6 with TRBJ1-4; D not resolved. Germline CDR1 and CDR2: SGHVS and FNYEAQ. The CDR3 is 15 residues long. Trimming pared 5 bases from V and 6 bases from J, leaving 16 bases between. Here the CDR3 DNA reads TGTGCCAGCAGCGGTGTAGGTTGGGAGGATGAAAAACTGTTTTTT. Translated: CASSGVGWEDEKLFF. Filled out from reference TRBV7-6 and TRBJ1-4, the complete variable domain reads GAGVSQSPRYKVTKRGQDVALRCDPISGHVSLYWYRQALGQGPEFLTYFNYEAQQDKSGLPNDRFSAERPEGSISTLTIQRTEQRDSAMYRCASSGVGWEDEKLFFGSGTQLSVL.

The genes are TRBV28 and TRBJ2-7; 7 nucleotides agree with TRBD1. The CDR3 covers 15 residues. Germline values: CDR1 MDHEN, CDR2 SYDVKM. The trim removed 5 bases at V and 2 bases at J, leaving 9 bases unmatched. In DNA form, the CDR3 reads TGTGCCAGCAGTCCGGGGACAGCGACCGCCTACGAGCAGTACTTC. It codes for CASSPGTATAYEQYF.

The V and J genes are TRBV19 and TRBJ2-2; D uncertain. Germline CDR1 is LNHDA and CDR2 is SQIVND (reference sequence). The CDR3 contains 12 residues. Between the trimmed V and J ends, which lost 10 bases and 5 bases, there was a span of 11 bases. DNA of the CDR3: TGTGCCACCACCCTGGGGACCGGGGAGCTGTTTTTT. Its translation: CATTLGTGELFF.

The chain recombines TRBV19 with TRBJ2-5; unclear D gene. The CDR3 totals 13 residues. The V end lost 5 bases, the J end lost 5 bases, and 12 bases lay between the germline ends. Germline V CDR1 and CDR2: LNHDA, SQIVND (reference sequence). The CDR3, as DNA: TGTGCCAGTAGTTTTGTAGCTGCCGAGACCCAGTACTTC. It codes for CASSFVAAETQYF.